The sequence of this T cell receptor (beta chain) was determined in a study of shared clonotypes between healthy human individuals. Study outcomes and limitations: The generation probabilities recorded for non-shared clonotypes fell below those of clonotypes shared by all four donors.

About this clone itself: The antigen remains unidentified.

As processed by the authors: For the immunoSEQ data, sequences were junction-only without quality scores, so filtering differed. Assay used: immunoSEQ multiplex PCR; TCRdb lists only in-frame clones, some missing. D and trimming were read from the DNA, whereas the V and J calls and clone size are those reported in that table. The sample has 1.6 million or so clones, approximately 96% seen once; the top ten hold over 1%. The material sequenced was naive CD4+ T cells sorted from blood. The sample's subset: CD45RA+ positively selected. This sequence originates from a man younger than 45 in good health.

The CDR3 nucleotides read TGTGCCAGCAGTTACGAGCCCCGGAACCAGCCCCAGCATTTT. Translation: CASSYEPRNQPQHF. V and J are TRBV6-6 and TRBJ1-5; D remains unclear. Germline-derived CDR1 and CDR2 are MNHNY and SVGAGI (reference sequence). The V end lost 2 bases, the J end lost 7 bases, and 12 bases lay between the germline ends. This CDR3 contains 14 residues.